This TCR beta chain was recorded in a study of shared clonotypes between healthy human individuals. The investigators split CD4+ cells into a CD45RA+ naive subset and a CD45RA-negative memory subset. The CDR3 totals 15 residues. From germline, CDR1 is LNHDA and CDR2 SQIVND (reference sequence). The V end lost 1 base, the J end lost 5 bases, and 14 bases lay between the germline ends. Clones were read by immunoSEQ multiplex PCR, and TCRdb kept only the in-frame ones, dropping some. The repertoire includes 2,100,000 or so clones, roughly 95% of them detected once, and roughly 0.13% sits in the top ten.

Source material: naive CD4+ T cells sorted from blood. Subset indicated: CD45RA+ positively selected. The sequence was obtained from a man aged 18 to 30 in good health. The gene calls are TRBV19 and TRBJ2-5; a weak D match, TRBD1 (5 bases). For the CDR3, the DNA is TGTGCCAGTAGTATAGTGTCAGGGATGTGGGAGACCCAGTACTTC. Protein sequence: CASSIVSGMWETQYF.